Listed here are 19 T cell receptor beta chains from one sample, sequenced in a study of STAT5B mutations in CD4+ large granular lymphocyte leukemia. Generated by immunoSEQ multiplex PCR, the TCRdb table keeps only in-frame clones and is missing some. The sample carries nearly 35,000 clones, over 60% recorded once. Material for sequencing was CD4+ T cells from blood buffy coats. The receptors here all came from a human donor in good health.

The chain carries TRBV6-1 and TRBJ1-1; no firm D call. Germline CDR1 MNHNS, CDR2 SASEGT. Between the trimmed V and J ends, which lost 5 bases and 4 bases, there was a span of 14 bases. CDR3 length: 14 amino acids. The CDR3 spells CASSPFRESTEAFF. CDR3 sequence (DNA): TGTGCCAGCAGTCCTTTTAGGGAGAGCACTGAAGCTTTCTTT.

The chain couples TRBV5-4 to TRBJ1-1, with D perhaps matching TRBD1 (6 bases). Trimming removed 2 bases from V and 4 bases from J, with 9 bases in between. The CDR3 sequence is 13 residues long. The V gene's germline CDR1 is SGHNT and CDR2 YYREEE (reference sequence). CDR3 protein: CASSLRGATEAFF. The DNA of the CDR3 is TGTGCCAGCAGCTTAAGGGGGGCCACTGAAGCTTTCTTT.

The CDR3 region is CASSGTGKTGELFF. The CDR3 DNA reads as TGTGCCAGCTCCGGGACAGGGAAAACCGGGGAGCTGTTTTTT. The chain is built from TRBV19 and TRBJ2-2, with 9 bases identical to TRBD1. The V gene end was trimmed by 9 bases and the J gene end by 5 bases; junction bases not matched to a gene: 7. Germline V lookup: CDR1 LNHDA, CDR2 SQIVND (reference sequence). This CDR3 is 14 amino acids long.

This chain links TRBV30 with TRBJ1-6; TRBD1 is a possible D gene (6 bases). Germline V gives CDR1 GTSNPN, CDR2 SVGIG (reference sequence). Trimming removed 1 base from V and 8 bases from J, with 9 bases in between. CDR3 length: 13 residues. CDR3 region: CAWSGDIDSPLHF. DNA for the CDR3: TGTGCCTGGAGTGGGGACATAGATTCACCCCTCCACTTT.

The chain carries TRBV9 and TRBJ2-5; D ambiguous. This CDR3 comprises 13 residues. The V gene lost 0 bases and the J gene lost 3 bases, with 6 bases spanning the gap. Germline-derived CDR1 and CDR2 are SGDLS and YYNGEE. The CDR3 bases are TGTGCCAGCAGCGTAGGGGCAGAAGAGACCCAGTACTTC. Encoded protein: CASSVGAEETQYF.

The CDR3 nucleotides are TGTGCCAGCAGCTTAACTCGGGACTTTAGCGGGGCGGAGGAGCAGTACTTC. It encodes CASSLTRDFSGAEEQYF. This rearrangement joins TRBV7-9 to TRBJ2-7; TRBD2 aligns across 8 bases. The V and J ends lost 2 bases and 7 bases, in that order; junction bases with no gene match: 16. The CDR3 extends over 17 amino acids. Per the germline V gene, CDR1 is SEHNR and CDR2 is FQNEAQ (reference sequence).

The chain links TRBV5-1 to TRBJ2-5; 10 bases fit TRBD1. The V segment lost 2 bases and the J segment 6 bases; nucleotides outside the gene matches: 16. Germline V CDR1 and CDR2: SGHRS, YFSETQ. The CDR3 is 18 residues long. The DNA for the CDR3 is TGCGCCAGCAGCTTAAGGGACAGGGGATCCGGGGGGGAGAAGACCCAGTACTTC. This encodes CASSLRDRGSGGEKTQYF.

The J gene is TRBJ2-1, the V gene TRBV19; 10 bases fit TRBD2. The CDR3 extends over 16 amino acids. J gave up 7 bases and V 5 bases, and 11 bases lay outside the gene matches. Germline V gives CDR1 LNHDA, CDR2 SQIVND (reference sequence). CDR3 amino acids: CASSQSPAGGGNEQFF. The CDR3 DNA reads TGTGCCAGTAGTCAATCCCCAGCGGGAGGGGGAAATGAGCAGTTCTTC.

The chain links TRBV30 to TRBJ2-1; 12 bases are a match to TRBD2. The CDR3 runs to 15 residues. The germline gives CDR1 GTSNPN, CDR2 SVGIG (reference sequence). With V trimmed by 2 bases and J by 8 bases, 7 bases remained unmatched. Written as DNA, the CDR3 is TGTGCCTGGAGTATAAGAACTAGCGGGAGGCATGAGCAGTTCTTC. Its protein is CAWSIRTSGRHEQFF.

V gene TRBV10-2 combines with J gene TRBJ1-3, with 8 bases fitting TRBD1. CDR1 is WSHSY and CDR2 is SAAADI in the germline V gene. V was clipped by 3 bases and J by 3 bases; unmatched bases: 4. This CDR3 contains 15 residues. The CDR3 is CASSEMDRDGNTIYF. CDR3 DNA sequence: TGCGCCAGCAGTGAAATGGACAGGGATGGAAACACCATATATTTT.

This sequence joins TRBV9 and TRBJ1-5, with 12 bases lining up with TRBD1. Per germline, CDR1 SGDLS and CDR2 YYNGEE. V was clipped by 3 bases and J by 4 bases; unmatched bases: 14. There are 19 residues in the CDR3. CDR3 bases: TGTGCCAGCAGCGACCGACCCGTCCGGGACAGGGGGCCGAATCAGCCCCAGCATTTT. Translated, it gives CASSDRPVRDRGPNQPQHF.

This clone was seen only once. The J gene is TRBJ2-1, the V gene TRBV5-1; D possibly corresponds to TRBD1 (6 bases). CDR1 SGHRS and CDR2 YFSETQ come from the germline V gene. This CDR3 comprises 15 residues. V dropped 4 bases and J dropped 7 bases, with 18 bases sitting between them. CDR3 in DNA: TGCGCCAGCAGCCCAGGGGTATCGCAGATGAATGAGCAGTTCTTC. Translation: CASSPGVSQMNEQFF.

The chain couples TRBV13 to TRBJ2-7; either TRBD1 or TRBD2 may fit D (5 bases each). CDR1 PRHDT and CDR2 FYEKMQ come from the germline V gene (reference sequence). Trimming cost V 0 bases and J 3 bases, with 12 bases left between them. The CDR3 covers 15 residues. In DNA form, the CDR3 reads TGTGCCAGCAGCTTAGGCGGGACGCGAGTCTACGAGCAGTACTTC. This codes for CASSLGGTRVYEQYF.

Of note for this clone: The junction and the germline gene differ at one end; a read error may be behind it. This chain links TRBV18 with TRBJ2-7, with 8 bases aligning to TRBD1. The CDR3 consists of 17 residues. Germline V gives CDR1 KGHSH, CDR2 LQKENI. Here the CDR3 DNA reads TGTGCCAGCTCACCGGGGCCTTCCGGGACAGGAACCTACGAGCAGCACTTC. This translates into CASSPGPSGTGTYEQHF.

The chain is built from TRBV2 and TRBJ2-1; 8 nucleotides align to TRBD2. There are 14 residues in the CDR3. Looked up from germline, CDR1 is SNHLY and CDR2 is FYNNEI. Germline trimming cut 0 bases from V and 9 bases from J; bases unmatched to any gene: 4. The chain's CDR3 is CASSEAGLAGEQFF. CDR3 DNA: TGTGCCAGCAGTGAAGCAGGACTAGCAGGTGAGCAGTTCTTC.

The chain carries TRBV9 and TRBJ1-1, with unresolved D. CDR3 length equals 13 residues. Trimming took off 3 bases at V and 0 bases at J, with 6 bases between the two ends. From germline, CDR1 is SGDLS and CDR2 YYNGEE. In nucleotides, the CDR3 is TGTGCCAGCAGCGCGACGGTGAACACTGAAGCTTTCTTT. This translates into CASSATVNTEAFF.

V usage is TRBV27 and J usage is TRBJ2-7; no clear D gene. CDR1 and CDR2 from the germline V gene are MNHEY and SMNVEV (reference sequence). Trimming pared 3 bases from V and 6 bases from J, leaving 15 bases between. The CDR3 sequence is 14 residues long. The CDR3 protein is CASSFDSTSREQYF. DNA for the CDR3: TGTGCCAGCAGTTTCGACTCCACTTCCCGCGAGCAGTACTTC.

The table lists this clone with a few counts. The CDR3 region is CASSSQGSNQPQHF. The CDR3 DNA reads TGTGCCAGCAGCTCACAGGGCTCCAATCAGCCCCAGCATTTT. V usage is TRBV7-9 and J usage is TRBJ1-5; D may be TRBD1 (6 bases). Trimming cost V 4 bases and J 3 bases, with 10 bases left between them. Germline CDR1 and CDR2: SEHNR and FQNEAQ (reference sequence). CDR3 length: 14 residues.

The chain is built from TRBV29-1 and TRBJ2-7; D unclear. The CDR3 covers 12 residues. Trimming took off 4 bases at V and 5 bases at J, with 12 bases between the two ends. From germline, CDR1 is SQVTM and CDR2 ANQGSEA. CDR3 residues: CSVASRRDEQYF. CDR3 nucleotides: TGCAGCGTTGCTTCCAGACGGGACGAGCAGTACTTC.